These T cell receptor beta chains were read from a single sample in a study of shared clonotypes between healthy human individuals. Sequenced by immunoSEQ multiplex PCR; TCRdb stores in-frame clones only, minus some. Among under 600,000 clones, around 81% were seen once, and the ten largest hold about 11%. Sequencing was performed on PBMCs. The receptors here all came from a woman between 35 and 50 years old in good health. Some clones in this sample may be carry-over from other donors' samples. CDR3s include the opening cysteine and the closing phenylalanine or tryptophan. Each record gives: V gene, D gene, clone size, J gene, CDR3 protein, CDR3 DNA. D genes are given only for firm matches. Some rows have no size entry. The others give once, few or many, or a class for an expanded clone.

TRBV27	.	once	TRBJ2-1	CASWSTVGNNEQFF	TGTGCCAGCTGGTCGACGGTGGGTAACAATGAGCAGTTCTTC
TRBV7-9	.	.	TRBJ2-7	CASSLVGREQYF	TGTGCCAGCAGCTTAGTGGGCCGGGAGCAGTACTTC
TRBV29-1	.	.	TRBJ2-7	CSVEHDSYEQYF	TGCAGCGTTGAACATGACTCCTACGAGCAGTACTTC
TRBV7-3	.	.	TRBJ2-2	CASSFLANTGELFF	TGTGCCAGCAGCTTTCTAGCGAACACCGGGGAGCTGTTTTTT
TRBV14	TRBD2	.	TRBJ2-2	CASSIPSGSSNPNTGELFF	TGTGCCAGCAGCATCCCTAGCGGGAGCTCCAATCCCAACACCGGGGAGCTGTTTTTT
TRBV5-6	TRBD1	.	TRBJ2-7	CASSPGTDPYEQYF	TGTGCCAGCAGCCCCGGGACAGACCCCTACGAGCAGTACTTC
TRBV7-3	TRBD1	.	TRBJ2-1	CASSLGGQGINNEQFF	TGTGCCAGCAGCTTAGGGGGACAGGGTATTAACAATGAGCAGTTCTTC
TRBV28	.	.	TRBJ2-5	CASSPPLLRGGGKTQYF	TGTGCCAGCAGTCCCCCCCTATTAAGGGGAGGCGGTAAGACCCAGTACTTC
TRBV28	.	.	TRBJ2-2	CASSPLPGTAESGELFF	TGTGCCAGCAGTCCCCTCCCCGGGACCGCGGAGAGCGGGGAGCTGTTTTTT
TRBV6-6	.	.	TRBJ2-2	CASSYGTAGELFF	TGTGCCAGCAGTTACGGTACGGCCGGGGAGCTGTTTTTT
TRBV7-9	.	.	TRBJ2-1	CASSLVGRVDNEQFF	TGTGCCAGCAGCTTAGTGGGGCGGGTAGACAATGAGCAGTTCTTC
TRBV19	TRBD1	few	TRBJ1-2	CASSMNRGRVNYGYTF	TGTGCCAGTAGTATGAACAGGGGGCGCGTGAACTATGGCTACACCTTC
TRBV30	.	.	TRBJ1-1	CAWSSGAFRDTEAFF	TGTGCCTGGAGCTCCGGGGCTTTTCGGGACACTGAAGCTTTCTTT
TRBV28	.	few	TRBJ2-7	CASSLCSTGCEQYF	TGTGCCAGCAGTTTATGCTCGACCGGATGCGAGCAGTACTTC
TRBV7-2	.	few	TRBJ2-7	CASSFFGGGRMVYEQYF	TGTGCCAGCAGCTTTTTTGGGGGAGGCCGGATGGTCTACGAGCAGTACTTC
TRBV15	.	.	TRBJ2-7	CATSSWGPGQYEQYF	TGTGCCACCAGCAGTTGGGGTCCCGGCCAATACGAGCAGTACTTC
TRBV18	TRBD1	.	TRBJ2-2	CASSRVRGQTGELFF	TGTGCCAGCTCACGAGTCAGGGGGCAAACCGGGGAGCTGTTTTTT